These 28 T cell receptor beta chains originate from one sample sequenced in a study of blood T cells in healthy people across ages. Primers used in a second PCR of about 6 to 11 cycles were a sample-barcoded 5' primer and a J-beta primer mix. TCRdb independently ran MiXCR on the 5' RACE reads; one entry per CDR3 protein. Of about 1.8 million distinct CDR3 sequences in the sample, just under 50% were seen once. Sequences were obtained from blood. These receptors originate from a woman aged 40-49 years in good health.

This clonotype was counted between two and nine times. The chain combines TRBV5-1 with TRBJ1-1, with 8 nucleotides matching TRBD1. CDR1 and CDR2 (germline): SGHRS, YFSETQ. The CDR3 spans 15 residues. V shed 4 bases and J 6 bases; nucleotides not matched to a gene: 11. DNA of the CDR3: TGCGCCAGCAGCCTGCAAGCTCAGGGGGCGGCTGAAGCTTTCTTT. Translation: CASSLQAQGAAEAFF. Supplemented by reference TRBV5-1 and TRBJ1-1, the full variable domain reads KAGVTQTPRYLIKTRGQQVTLSCSPISGHRSVSWYQQTPGQGLQFLFEYFSETQRNKGNFPGRFSGRQFSNSRSEMNVSTLELGDSALYLCASSLQAQGAAEAFFGQGTRLTVV.

The chain combines TRBV28 with TRBJ2-3; D call uncertain. The CDR3 totals 14 residues. V was cut by 4 bases and J by 3 bases, with 11 bases left in between. Germline CDR1 and CDR2: MDHEN and SYDVKM. The CDR3 coding sequence is TGTGCCAGCAGTTCCCCGGACGGGACAGATACGCAGTATTTT. Translation gives CASSSPDGTDTQYF. Full variable domain (rest looked up from reference TRBV28 and TRBJ2-3): DVKVTQSSRYLVKRTGEKVFLECVQDMDHENMFWYRQDPGLGLRLIYFSYDVKMKEKGDIPEGYSVSREKKERFSLILESASTNQTSMYLCASSSPDGTDTQYFGPGTRLTVL.

Worth noting for this clonotype: At one of its ends the junction is not consistent with the germline gene, which may arise from a read error. This chain uses TRBV7-7 with TRBJ2-6, with TRBD2 as a possible D gene (5 bases). This CDR3 is 16 amino acids long. The germline V gene has CDR1 SSHAT and CDR2 FNYEAQ (reference sequence). CDR3 nucleotides: TGTGCTAGCAGCTTTCATGAGGGTTCTGGGGCCAACGTCCTGACTTTC. It specifies CASSFHEGSGANVLTF.

This clonotype showed up just a few times. The chain employs TRBV13 and TRBJ1-5, with TRBD1 as a possible D gene (6 bases). This CDR3 comprises 14 residues. Germline CDR1 and CDR2: PRHDT and FYEKMQ (reference sequence). Deletions cut 3 bases from V and 3 bases from J, with 9 bases between. CDR3 DNA: TGTGCCAGCAGCTTCGGGGGCAACAATCAGCCCCAGCATTTT. Translated, it gives CASSFGGNNQPQHF.

The gene calls are TRBV7-2 and TRBJ2-7; D assignment may be TRBD1 or TRBD2 (5 bases each). The V end lost 4 bases, the J end lost 4 bases, and 23 bases lay between the germline ends. Germline lookup yields CDR1 SGHTA and CDR2 FQGNSA. This CDR3 is built from 17 residues. The CDR3 here is CASSSVLGTPDVYEQYF. The CDR3 DNA follows: TGTGCCAGCAGCTCCGTCCTTGGGACCCCCGACGTATACGAGCAGTACTTC.

This chain joins TRBV7-8 and TRBJ1-1, with D possibly matching TRBD1 (5 bases). CDR1 and CDR2 from the germline V gene are SGHVS and FQNEAQ. Trimming removed 4 bases from V and 6 bases from J, with 21 bases in between. CDR3 length: 16 amino acids. CDR3 nucleotide sequence: TGTGCCAGCAGCTACCGGGACCCCACACCCAGCGCTGAAGCTTTCTTT. It specifies CASSYRDPTPSAEAFF.

There are a few counts of this clonotype. The V and J genes are TRBV27 and TRBJ2-3, with 13 bases fitting TRBD2. The CDR3 consists of 18 residues. CDR1 is MNHEY, CDR2 SMNVEV, per germline (reference sequence). The J segment lost 8 bases and the V segment lost 4 bases, leaving 15 bases of the junction unmatched. CDR3 DNA sequence: TGTGCCAGCAGTTACAGACTAGCGGGGGGTCCCGCGGGGGGTACGCAGTATTTT. Amino acid sequence: CASSYRLAGGPAGGTQYF.

The chain recombines TRBV10-3 with TRBJ2-5; 9 nucleotides agree with TRBD2. J lost 11 bases, V lost 7 bases, and 11 bases had no gene match. The CDR3 is 13 amino acids. From germline, CDR1 is ENHRY and CDR2 SYGVKD. This chain's CDR3 is CAIMRGTSNEQYF. CDR3 in DNA: TGTGCCATCATGAGGGGGACTAGCAATGAGCAGTACTTC.

In its sample, this clonotype was seen a few times. This sequence joins TRBV28 and TRBJ2-1; 9 bases align to TRBD2. CDR1 MDHEN and CDR2 SYDVKM come from the germline V gene. The CDR3 has 14 residues. The junction had 7 bases not matched to a gene; V was cut back by 4 bases and J by 9 bases. The CDR3 sequence: CASSWLAGPVEQFF. In DNA, the CDR3 is TGTGCCAGCAGTTGGCTAGCGGGGCCCGTTGAGCAGTTCTTC. The full variable domain, in which reference TRBV28 and TRBJ2-1 provide the parts outside the CDR3, is DVKVTQSSRYLVKRTGEKVFLECVQDMDHENMFWYRQDPGLGLRLIYFSYDVKMKEKGDIPEGYSVSREKKERFSLILESASTNQTSMYLCASSWLAGPVEQFFGPGTRLTVL.

This rearrangement joins TRBV7-3 to TRBJ2-1, with D tentatively TRBD2 (6 bases). CDR3 length equals 15 residues. Trimming cost V 1 base and J 5 bases, with 12 bases left between them. CDR1 is SGHTA and CDR2 is FQGTGA in the germline V gene. The CDR3 DNA follows: TGTGCCAGCAGCTTAATAGGCGGGACGAACAATGAGCAGTTCTTC. It is translated as CASSLIGGTNNEQFF.

J is TRBJ2-1 and V is TRBV29-1, with 8 bases matching TRBD1. Unmatched junction bases numbered 16, after V lost 8 bases and J lost 10 bases. The CDR3 covers 14 residues. Germline V gene sequence: CDR1 SQVTM, CDR2 ANQGSEA. CDR3: CSYTQGTGPYEQFF. CDR3 DNA sequence: TGCAGCTACACCCAGGGGACAGGACCCTACGAGCAGTTCTTC.

The chain joins TRBV6-6 to TRBJ2-2; TRBD2 matches at 8 bases. From germline, CDR1 is MNHNY and CDR2 SVGAGI (reference sequence). Trimming removed 5 bases from V and 1 base from J; junction bases left unmatched: 0. This CDR3 contains 14 residues. The CDR3 loop reads CASSSGGNTGELFF. DNA for the CDR3: TGTGCCAGCAGTAGCGGGGGGAACACCGGGGAGCTGTTTTTT.

The rearrangement links TRBV5-5 to TRBJ2-3, with a tentative D call TRBD1 (6 bases). This CDR3 has 15 amino acids. The V gene lost 7 bases and the J gene lost 5 bases, with 20 bases spanning the gap. CDR1 is SGHKS, CDR2 YYEKEE, per germline (reference sequence). The DNA for the CDR3 is TGTGCCAGCCTTCCAATGGACAGCCTGGGAGATACGCAGTATTTT. It specifies CASLPMDSLGDTQYF.

The chain recombines TRBV6-6 with TRBJ1-5; D possibly corresponds to TRBD1 (6 bases). CDR1 is MNHNY, CDR2 SVGAGI, per germline (reference sequence). This CDR3 contains 15 residues. V lost 2 bases, J lost 1 base, and 9 bases lay in between. The CDR3 reads CASSYGGASNQPQHF. CDR3 coding DNA: TGTGCCAGCAGTTACGGGGGCGCGAGCAATCAGCCCCAGCATTTT.

CDR3 protein: CAISKLAGGSNEQFF. The CDR3 DNA is TGTGCCATCAGTAAACTAGCGGGGGGGTCTAACGAGCAGTTCTTC. This chain uses TRBV10-3 with TRBJ2-1; 13 positions agree with TRBD2. V lost 5 bases, J lost 10 bases, and 8 bases stayed unmatched. The germline CDR1 and CDR2 sequences are ENHRY and SYGVKD. This CDR3 contains 15 residues.

Comments on this clonotype: The junction and the germline gene differ at one end; a read error may be behind it. The chain carries TRBV7-9 and TRBJ1-4; 8 positions agree with TRBD1. Looked up from germline, CDR1 is SEHNR and CDR2 is FQNEAQ (reference sequence). This CDR3 is built from 19 residues. The CDR3 DNA is TGTGCCAGCAGCCGCCGTGGACAGGGCGCGATTAGCACTAATGAAGAACTGTTTTTT. As protein: CASSRRGQGAISTNEELFF.

V gene TRBV5-4 combines with J gene TRBJ2-3; D uncertain. This CDR3 region has 16 residues. The ends were cut back, 0 bases at V and 0 bases at J, with 11 bases in the middle. Germline CDR1 reads SGHNT; CDR2 reads YYREEE (reference sequence). The CDR3 DNA is TGTGCCAGCAGCTTGGGGCCGCCTAGGAGCACAGATACGCAGTATTTT. It translates to CASSLGPPRSTDTQYF.

This clonotype was detected a few times. V and J are TRBV28 and TRBJ2-7; D remains unclear. Germline CDR1 is MDHEN and CDR2 is SYDVKM. V was pared by 5 bases and J by 2 bases, with 13 bases between. There are 14 residues in the CDR3. The DNA for the CDR3 is TGTGCCAGCAGTCGCCCACAGAGACCCTACGAGCAGTACTTC. Its protein is CASSRPQRPYEQYF.

This clonotype has only a few counts. The chain combines TRBV20-1 with TRBJ2-5; the D gene is possibly TRBD2 (6 bases). The germline CDR1 and CDR2 sequences are DFQATT and SNEGSKA (reference sequence). Trimming shortened V by 5 bases and J by 5 bases, and 15 bases separated the two germline ends. This CDR3 contains 13 residues. The CDR3 DNA follows: TGCAGTGCTCCTCCGGGGAGGAAGGAGACCCAGTACTTC. It is translated as CSAPPGRKETQYF.

This clonotype was observed a handful of times. The chain links TRBV14 to TRBJ2-3; the D is unclear. From germline, CDR1 is SGHDN and CDR2 FVKESK. Trimming stripped 1 base from V and 3 bases from J, with 14 bases between. The CDR3 runs 16 residues. Here the CDR3 DNA reads TGTGCCAGCAGCCAAGTAGGCTCGCGGTGGACAGATACGCAGTATTTT. Its protein product is CASSQVGSRWTDTQYF.

This clonotype was observed a few times. V gene TRBV29-1 combines with J gene TRBJ2-3, with 9 bases identical to TRBD1. J lost 7 bases, V lost 5 bases, and 10 bases had no gene match. CDR1 is SQVTM and CDR2 is ANQGSEA in the germline V gene. The CDR3 spans 14 residues. Written as DNA, the CDR3 is TGCAGCGTTACAGGACAGGGGTTCACGAATACGCAGTATTTT. Protein product: CSVTGQGFTNTQYF.

V usage is TRBV29-1 and J usage is TRBJ1-1; D might be TRBD1 (6 bases). The CDR3 has 12 residues. Germline V gives CDR1 SQVTM, CDR2 ANQGSEA. The germline V and J ends were trimmed by 8 bases and 4 bases, with 14 bases remaining between them. DNA for the CDR3: TGCAGCACCCAGGACAGTTTCACTGAAGCTTTCTTT. This translates into CSTQDSFTEAFF.

There are many counts of this clonotype. The gene calls are TRBV10-3 and TRBJ2-5; D unclear. Per germline, CDR1 ENHRY and CDR2 SYGVKD. The V and J ends lost 0 bases and 5 bases respectively, with 4 bases between them. The CDR3 extends over 12 amino acids. The CDR3 loop is CAISESLETQYF. CDR3 bases: TGTGCCATCAGTGAGTCGCTGGAGACCCAGTACTTC.

The V gene is TRBV28, the J gene TRBJ2-7; D is possibly TRBD2 (6 bases). The germline V and J ends were trimmed by 7 bases and 2 bases, with 12 bases remaining between them. This CDR3 is built from 13 residues. Germline V CDR1 and CDR2: MDHEN, SYDVKM. DNA of the CDR3: TGTGCCAGCACGCGGGGCAGTGCCTACGAGCAGTACTTC. It yields the protein CASTRGSAYEQYF.

V usage is TRBV11-1 and J usage is TRBJ2-7; 13 bases align to TRBD2. V lost 5 bases, J lost 2 bases, and 12 bases stayed unmatched. In germline, CDR1 is SGHAT, CDR2 FQDESV (reference sequence). This CDR3 has 18 amino acids. The CDR3 bases are TGTGCCAGCAGCCTTTGGACTAGCGGGAGTTTCAATACCTACGAGCAGTACTTC. Its translation is CASSLWTSGSFNTYEQYF.

The rearrangement joins TRBV20-1 to TRBJ2-3; TRBD2 might be the D (7 bases). The CDR3 consists of 14 residues. The V end lost 2 bases, the J end lost 1 base, and 10 bases lay between the germline ends. From germline, CDR1 is DFQATT and CDR2 SNEGSKA (reference sequence). CDR3 coding DNA: TGCAGTGCTAGAAGGCGGGGGCGCACAGATACGCAGTATTTT. Protein: CSARRRGRTDTQYF.

This sequence joins TRBV12-3 or TRBV12-4 and TRBJ2-3; D might be TRBD2 (6 bases). The germline V and J ends were trimmed by 5 bases and 2 bases, with 17 bases remaining between them. CDR3 length equals 16 residues. In nucleotides, the CDR3 is TGTGCCAGCAGTGAGGGCAGTCTAGCGTTCACAGATACGCAGTATTTT. It translates to CASSEGSLAFTDTQYF.

Written as DNA, the CDR3 is TGCAGGGCTGGTTATGGGGTTACGCAGTATTTT. This gives the protein CRAGYGVTQYF. This chain links TRBV20-1 with TRBJ2-3; no definite D call. The CDR3 loop spans 11 amino acids. CDR1 DFQATT and CDR2 SNEGSKA come from the germline V gene (reference sequence).